This T cell receptor (beta chain) was documented in a study of vaccination effects on CD4 cells after COVID-19. Looking at the study overall: Following the second dose by a median of 72 days, the post-vaccine samples were obtained.

Comment on this clone: Its antigen is as yet unknown. Other DNA variants within this sample encode the same CDR3.

Generated by immunoSEQ multiplex PCR, the TCRdb table keeps only in-frame clones and is missing some. The table includes roughly 43,000 clones, about 76% detected once. With the ViraFEST assay, the study expanded antigen-specific CD4+ T cells using viral peptide pools, then sequenced them. Cells that had been cultured for about 10 days were the source of isolated CD4+ T cells. Vaccine administered to participants consisted of two doses of either BNT162b2 or mRNA-1273. Days 3 and 7 were when half the medium was replaced with IL-2 medium. CDR3 length equals 13 residues. Germline assignment: CDR1 ENHRY and CDR2 SYGVKD. The germline V and J ends were trimmed by 4 bases and 1 base, with 7 bases remaining between them. Study-wide results and caveats: Whether induced by infection or by vaccine, clones showed marked clonal contraction late after vaccination.

The material sequenced was CD4+ T cells from PBMCs cultured with HCoV-OC43 spike peptides, taken after COVID-19 vaccination. Subset noted: HCoV-OC43 spike overlapping peptide pool stimulation. J is TRBJ1-1 and V is TRBV10-3; D gene uncertain. This sequence originates from a human donor who received a COVID-19 vaccine. The CDR3, as DNA: TGTGCCATCAGTGTTACTGGGAACACTGAAGCTTTCTTT. It specifies CAISVTGNTEAFF.